What follows are 5 T cell receptor beta chains derived from one specimen sequenced in a study of blood T cell repertoires in COVID-19. The assay was immunoSEQ multiplex PCR, and TCRdb's table has in-frame clones only and misses some. The data show roughly 210,000 clones, about 88% seen once. Sequencing was done on a sample of peripheral blood. The origin of the receptors is a man in his 70s with acute or convalescent COVID-19.

The sample holds a few counts of this clone. The J gene is TRBJ1-5, the V gene TRBV6-1, with TRBD1 identical over 8 bases. V was pared by 2 bases and J by 5 bases, with 14 bases of the junction left unmatched. The V gene's germline CDR1 is MNHNS and CDR2 SASEGT. This CDR3 region has 18 residues. The DNA for the CDR3 is TGTGCCAGCAGTGAAACACAATCTCGGGACAGGAGGTATCAGCCCCAGCATTTT. Translated: CASSETQSRDRRYQPQHF.

The genes are TRBV5-4 and TRBJ2-7; 9 nucleotides agree with TRBD2. This CDR3 has 18 residues. The junction had 17 bases not matched to a gene; V was cut back by 4 bases and J by 3 bases. CDR1 SGHNT and CDR2 YYREEE come from the germline V gene (reference sequence). DNA for the CDR3: TGTGCCAGCAGCCGAGTTGGAGCCCCTAGCGGGATTGGCTACGAGCAGTACTTC. Its protein product is CASSRVGAPSGIGYEQYF.

The V call is TRBV5-1, the J call TRBJ2-7; 11 positions match TRBD2. CDR3 size: 15 residues. Unmatched junction bases numbered 3, after V lost 1 base and J lost 3 bases. Germline lookup yields CDR1 SGHRS and CDR2 YFSETQ. Here the CDR3 DNA reads TGCGCCAGCAGCTTGACACTAGCGGGAGTCTACGAGCAGTACTTC. It codes for CASSLTLAGVYEQYF. The variable domain in full, with the rest retrieved from reference TRBV5-1 and TRBJ2-7, is KAGVTQTPRYLIKTRGQQVTLSCSPISGHRSVSWYQQTPGQGLQFLFEYFSETQRNKGNFPGRFSGRQFSNSRSEMNVSTLELGDSALYLCASSLTLAGVYEQYFGPGTRLTVT.

This sequence joins TRBV9 and TRBJ2-1; TRBD2 agrees at 7 bases. The length of the CDR3 is 16 residues. The J segment lost 7 bases and the V segment lost 2 bases, leaving 12 bases of the junction unmatched. The germline V gene has CDR1 SGDLS and CDR2 YYNGEE. CDR3 in DNA: TGTGCCAGCAGCGTGACGGGGAGCGGGAAAGCAAATGAGCAGTTCTTC. Translating gives CASSVTGSGKANEQFF.

V usage is TRBV2 and J usage is TRBJ2-2; no reliable D call. This CDR3 is built from 13 residues. Deletions cut 5 bases from V and 1 base from J, with 5 bases between. Germline CDR1 and CDR2: SNHLY and FYNNEI. This CDR3 is CASSLRNTGELFF. CDR3 coding DNA: TGTGCCAGCAGTCTCAGGAACACCGGGGAGCTGTTTTTT.